Listed here are 24 T cell receptor beta chains from one sample, sequenced in a study of blood T cell repertoires in COVID-19. TCRdb's table, derived via immunoSEQ multiplex PCR, lists solely in-frame clones and lacks some. This table holds 150,000 to 200,000 clones, about 90% found once. Sequenced: peripheral blood. Source of these receptors: a young man with COVID-19, enrolled during active disease.

The genes are TRBV7-9 and TRBJ2-7; D gene ambiguous. Per germline, CDR1 SEHNR and CDR2 FQNEAQ (reference sequence). The CDR3 contains 15 residues. The germline V and J ends were trimmed by 7 bases and 6 bases, with 22 bases remaining between them. The CDR3 spells CASTPAHSLVGEQYF. CDR3 DNA sequence: TGTGCCAGCACCCCTGCACACAGCTTGGTGGGCGAGCAGTACTTC.

The chain carries TRBV13 and TRBJ2-2; possibly TRBD2 for D (6 bases). The ends were cut back, 5 bases at V and 5 bases at J, with 18 bases in the middle. This CDR3 comprises 16 residues. Germline V CDR1 and CDR2: PRHDT, FYEKMQ (reference sequence). CDR3 sequence reads: CASSTYSGEGTGELFF. CDR3 DNA: TGTGCCAGCAGCACCTATTCGGGAGAGGGGACCGGGGAGCTGTTTTTT.

The chain has TRBV5-4 and TRBJ1-2; TRBD1 agrees at 7 bases. This CDR3 contains 14 residues. CDR1 and CDR2 (germline): SGHNT, YYREEE (reference sequence). The J segment lost 7 bases and the V segment lost 5 bases, leaving 11 bases of the junction unmatched. The CDR3 region is CASRFEGGFVGYTF. In nucleotides, the CDR3 is TGTGCCAGCAGGTTCGAAGGGGGCTTTGTTGGCTACACCTTC. The variable domain in full, with the rest retrieved from reference TRBV5-4 and TRBJ1-2, is ETGVTQSPTHLIKTRGQQVTLRCSSQSGHNTVSWYQQALGQGPQFIFQYYREEENGRGNFPPRFSGLQFPNYSSELNVNALELDDSALYLCASRFEGGFVGYTFGSGTRLTVV.

J is TRBJ2-7 and V is TRBV10-3, with 9 bases identical to TRBD1. V shed 6 bases, J shed 1 base, and the junction held 7 bases outside the gene matches. CDR3 length: 15 residues. The V gene's germline CDR1 is ENHRY and CDR2 SYGVKD. In DNA form, the CDR3 reads TGTGCCATCAGCGGGATCGACAGGGGGTCCTACGAGCAGTACTTC. Protein product: CAISGIDRGSYEQYF.

V gene TRBV3-1 (or the pseudogene TRBV3-2) combines with J gene TRBJ1-2, with D unclear. Germline V CDR1 and CDR2: LGHDT, YNNKEL (reference sequence). Trimming shortened V by 5 bases and J by 8 bases, and 15 bases separated the two germline ends. The CDR3 is made up of 13 amino acids. CDR3 DNA: TGTGCCAGCAGCGTGGGCCTCGAGGGAGGCTACACCTTC. Protein sequence: CASSVGLEGGYTF.

The chain employs TRBV3-1 (or the pseudogene TRBV3-2) and TRBJ2-3; TRBD2 matches 8 bases. Per the germline V gene, CDR1 is LGHDT and CDR2 is YNNKEL (reference sequence). The CDR3 length is 15 residues. V dropped 6 bases and J dropped 2; count of bases not matched to a gene: 7. DNA for the CDR3: TGTGCCAGCAGTCGCGGGGGGCCGACCACAGATACGCAGTATTTT. Its translation: CASSRGGPTTDTQYF.

The chain employs TRBV10-2 and TRBJ1-5; D gene unclear. This CDR3 region has 15 residues. The germline V gene encodes CDR1 WSHSY and CDR2 SAAADI. V lost 3 bases and J lost 2, with 11 bases in between. CDR3 nucleotides: TGCGCCAGCAGTGAAAATCTGGGAGGCAATCAGCCCCAGCATTTT. This sequence encodes CASSENLGGNQPQHF.

The chain is built from TRBV12-3 or TRBV12-4 and TRBJ2-1; no reliable D call. The CDR3 runs 13 residues. V was clipped by 1 base and J by 7 bases, with 8 bases between them. CDR3 sequence: CASSLEARNEQFF. CDR3 in DNA: TGTGCCAGCAGTTTAGAAGCGCGGAATGAGCAGTTCTTC.

DNA of the CDR3: TGTGCCAGCAGACACTCCGGGACTAGCGGGAGGGCAGCCACAGATACGCAGTATTTT. Its translation: CASRHSGTSGRAATDTQYF. The chain recombines TRBV4-2 with TRBJ2-3; 16 bases map to TRBD2. Germline values: CDR1 LGHNA, CDR2 YNFKEQ. J gave up 2 bases and V 6 bases, and 11 bases lay outside the gene matches. The CDR3 runs to 19 residues.

This chain links TRBV27 with TRBJ2-5; TRBD2 agrees at 7 bases. V shed 2 bases, J shed 2 bases, and the junction held 8 bases outside the gene matches. Germline V gene lookup returns CDR1 MNHEY and CDR2 SMNVEV (reference sequence). CDR3 length: 16 amino acids. CDR3 DNA: TGTGCCAGCAGTTTACGCTTGGGGGGGATACAAGAGACCCAGTACTTC. The encoded protein is CASSLRLGGIQETQYF.

This sequence joins TRBV4-2 and TRBJ2-2, with TRBD2 matching 11 bases. The germline CDR1 and CDR2 sequences are LGHNA and YNFKEQ. The CDR3 consists of 18 residues. Trimming took 4 bases from V and 8 from J; bases not matched to a gene: 15. The DNA of the CDR3 is TGTGCCAGCAGCCCAACTAGCGGGAGTCGTTTTGTGTTAGGGGAGCTGTTTTTT. Translating gives CASSPTSGSRFVLGELFF.

This chain connects TRBV11-2 to TRBJ2-2; 7 bases match TRBD1. Germline loops: CDR1 SGHAT, CDR2 FQNNGV. V lost 4 bases, J lost 5 bases, and 7 bases stayed unmatched. The CDR3 contains 15 residues. The CDR3 region has the DNA TGTGCCAGCAGCTCCCGACAGGGATGGACCGGGGAGCTGTTTTTT. This translates into CASSSRQGWTGELFF.

The chain is built from TRBV19 and TRBJ2-7; 7 bases fit TRBD1. V lost 3 bases to trimming and J lost 2 bases; unmatched junction nucleotides: 4. The CDR3 covers 14 residues. The germline CDR1 and CDR2 sequences are LNHDA and SQIVND (reference sequence). CDR3 nucleotide sequence: TGTGCCAGTAGTATGCAGGGGGTTACCTACGAGCAGTACTTC. It translates to CASSMQGVTYEQYF.

The rearrangement joins TRBV7-3 to TRBJ2-3, with 7 positions matching TRBD2. After removal of 8 bases from V and 2 bases from J, the junction contained 4 bases not matched to a gene. This CDR3 has 13 amino acids. Germline V gene sequence: CDR1 SGHTA, CDR2 FQGTGA. In DNA form, the CDR3 reads TGTGCCAGCGCTAGCGGCAACACAGATACGCAGTATTTT. It translates to CASASGNTDTQYF.

The gene calls are TRBV7-2 and TRBJ2-7; 7 bases are shared with TRBD2. Unmatched junction bases numbered 6, after V lost 8 bases and J lost 2 bases. The CDR3 totals 13 residues. Per germline, CDR1 SGHTA and CDR2 FQGNSA. CDR3 loop: CASGVGLPYEQYF. The CDR3 DNA is TGTGCCAGCGGGGTGGGACTACCCTACGAGCAGTACTTC.

The gene calls are TRBV2 and TRBJ2-1; tentatively, D is TRBD2 (6 bases). CDR1 and CDR2 from the germline V gene are SNHLY and FYNNEI. This CDR3 is 14 amino acids long. The V gene lost 4 bases and the J gene lost 7 bases, with 14 bases spanning the gap. CDR3 in amino acids: CASSGGLPGNEQFF. CDR3 in DNA: TGTGCCAGCAGTGGTGGACTACCGGGTAATGAGCAGTTCTTC. Complete variable domain (other parts from reference TRBV2 and TRBJ2-1): EPEVTQTPSHQVTQMGQEVILRCVPISNHLYFYWYRQILGQKVEFLVSFYNNEISEKSEIFDDQFSVERPDGSNFTLKIRSTKLEDSAMYFCASSGGLPGNEQFFGPGTRLTVL.

V usage is TRBV11-2 and J usage is TRBJ1-4, with D uncertain. Trimming stripped 5 bases from V and 1 base from J, with 17 bases between. From germline, CDR1 is SGHAT and CDR2 FQNNGV. This CDR3 has 17 residues. CDR3 sequence: CASSPRAGRGTNEKLFF. The CDR3 nucleotides read TGTGCCAGCAGCCCCAGAGCCGGGCGGGGAACTAATGAAAAACTGTTTTTT. The full variable domain, with the rest looked up from reference TRBV11-2 and TRBJ1-4, is EAGVAQSPRYKIIEKRQSVAFWCNPISGHATLYWYQQILGQGPKLLIQFQNNGVVDDSQLPKDRFSAERLKGVDSTLKIQPAKLEDSAVYLCASSPRAGRGTNEKLFFGSGTQLSVL.

The rearrangement links TRBV6-2 or TRBV6-3 to TRBJ2-3, with 8 bases matching TRBD1. The germline V gene has CDR1 MNHEY and CDR2 SVGEGT. The CDR3 covers 20 residues. After removal of 0 bases from V and 4 bases from J, the junction contained 18 bases not matched to a gene. The CDR3 region is CASSYSSFAGGEPTPDTQYF. The CDR3 bases are TGTGCCAGCAGTTACTCGAGTTTTGCAGGGGGCGAACCAACACCAGATACGCAGTATTTT.

The rearrangement joins TRBV9 to TRBJ2-7, with 7 bases that match TRBD1. The CDR3 sequence is 14 residues long. V was pared by 0 bases and J by 2 bases, with 2 bases of the junction left unmatched. Germline values: CDR1 SGDLS, CDR2 YYNGEE. CDR3 region: CASSVGQGAYEQYF. The CDR3 DNA reads as TGTGCCAGCAGCGTAGGCCAGGGGGCCTACGAGCAGTACTTC.

The chain joins TRBV29-1 to TRBJ2-2; no clear D. From germline, CDR1 is SQVTM and CDR2 ANQGSEA. V was trimmed by 6 bases and J by 3 bases, leaving 8 bases between them. The CDR3 runs to 12 residues. CDR3 DNA sequence: TGCAGCGTCACAGAAGACACCGGGGAGCTGTTTTTT. It specifies CSVTEDTGELFF.

V and J are TRBV30 and TRBJ1-2, with D tentatively TRBD1 (5 bases). This CDR3 contains 16 residues. V gave up 4 bases and J gave up 0 bases, with 18 bases separating them. CDR1 and CDR2 (germline): GTSNPN, SVGIG (reference sequence). The CDR3 protein is CAWNSVEGFTNYGYTF. As DNA, the CDR3 is TGTGCCTGGAATTCAGTGGAGGGGTTTACTAACTATGGCTACACCTTC.

The chain recombines TRBV19 with TRBJ1-6; D unresolved. CDR1 and CDR2 from the germline V gene are LNHDA and SQIVND (reference sequence). V lost 6 bases to trimming and J lost 7 bases, with 4 bases between them. The CDR3 loop spans 11 amino acids. This CDR3 reads CASSQNSPLHF. CDR3 DNA: TGTGCCAGTAGCCAAAATTCACCCCTCCACTTT.

The chain links TRBV29-1 to TRBJ2-7, with 7 bases aligning to TRBD1. This CDR3 contains 14 residues. The J segment lost 2 bases and the V segment lost 6 bases, leaving 10 bases of the junction unmatched. The V gene's germline CDR1 is SQVTM and CDR2 ANQGSEA. The CDR3 spells CSVGFSGQPYEQYF. The CDR3 nucleotides are TGCAGCGTAGGCTTTTCGGGACAGCCCTACGAGCAGTACTTC.

This clone occurred once. This chain links TRBV7-9 with TRBJ2-7; TRBD1 matches at 8 bases. The CDR3 covers 14 residues. Unmatched junction bases numbered 8, after V lost 7 bases and J lost 3 bases. Per germline, CDR1 SEHNR and CDR2 FQNEAQ (reference sequence). The CDR3 bases are TGTGCCAGCACCTTGAAAGACAGGGGCTACGAGCAGTACTTC. Translating gives CASTLKDRGYEQYF.